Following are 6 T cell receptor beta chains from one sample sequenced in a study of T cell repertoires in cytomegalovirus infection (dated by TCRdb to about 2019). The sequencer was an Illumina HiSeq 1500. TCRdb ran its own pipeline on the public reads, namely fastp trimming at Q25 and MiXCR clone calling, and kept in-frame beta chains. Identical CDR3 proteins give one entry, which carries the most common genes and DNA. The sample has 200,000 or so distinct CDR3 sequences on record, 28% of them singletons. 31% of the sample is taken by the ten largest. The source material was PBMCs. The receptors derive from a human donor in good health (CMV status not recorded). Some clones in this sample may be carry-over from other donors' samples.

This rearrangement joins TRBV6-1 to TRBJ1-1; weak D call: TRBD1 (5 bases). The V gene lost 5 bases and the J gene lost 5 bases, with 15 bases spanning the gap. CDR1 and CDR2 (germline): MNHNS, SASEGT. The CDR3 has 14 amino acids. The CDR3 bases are TGTGCCAGCAGTCAAGGGGCTGACGGGACTGAAGCTTTCTTT. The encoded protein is CASSQGADGTEAFF.

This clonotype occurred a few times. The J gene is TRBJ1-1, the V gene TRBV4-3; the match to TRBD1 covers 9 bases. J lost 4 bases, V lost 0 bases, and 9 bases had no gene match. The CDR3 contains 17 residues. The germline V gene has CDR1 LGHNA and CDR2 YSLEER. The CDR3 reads CASSQDRETGGSTEAFF. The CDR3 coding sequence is TGCGCCAGCAGCCAAGATCGAGAGACAGGGGGGAGCACTGAAGCTTTCTTT.

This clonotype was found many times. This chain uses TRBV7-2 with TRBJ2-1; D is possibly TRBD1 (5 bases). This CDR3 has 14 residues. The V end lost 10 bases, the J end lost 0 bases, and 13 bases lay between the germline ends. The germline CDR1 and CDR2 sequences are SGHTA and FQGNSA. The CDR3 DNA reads TGTGCCACTCTACAGGACCTCTCCTACAATGAGCAGTTCTTC. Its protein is CATLQDLSYNEQFF.

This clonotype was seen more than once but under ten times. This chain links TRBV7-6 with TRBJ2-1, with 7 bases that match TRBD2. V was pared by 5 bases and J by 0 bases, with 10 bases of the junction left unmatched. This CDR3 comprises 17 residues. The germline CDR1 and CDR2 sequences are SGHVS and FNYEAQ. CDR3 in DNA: TGTGCCAGCAGCCCCTTCGGGAGGCCAAGCTCCTACAATGAGCAGTTCTTC. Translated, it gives CASSPFGRPSSYNEQFF.

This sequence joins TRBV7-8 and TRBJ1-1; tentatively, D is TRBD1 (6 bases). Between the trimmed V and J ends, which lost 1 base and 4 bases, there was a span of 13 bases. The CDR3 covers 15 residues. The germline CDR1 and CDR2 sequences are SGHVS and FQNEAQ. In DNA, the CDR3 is TGTGCCAGCAGCTTAGTAGCAGGGGAAAGCACTGAAGCTTTCTTT. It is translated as CASSLVAGESTEAFF.

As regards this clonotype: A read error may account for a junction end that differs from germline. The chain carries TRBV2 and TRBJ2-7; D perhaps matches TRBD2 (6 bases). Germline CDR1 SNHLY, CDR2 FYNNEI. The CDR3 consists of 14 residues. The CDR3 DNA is TGTGCCAGCCGTGAGGAGGGGCTCAACTACGAGCAGTACTTC. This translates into CASREEGLNYEQYF.